This T cell receptor beta chain was sequenced for a study of blood T cell repertoires in COVID-19. This CDR3 region has 15 residues. Germline-derived CDR1 and CDR2 are SEHNR and FQNEAQ (reference sequence). The ends were cut back, 5 bases at V and 7 bases at J, with 18 bases in the middle. TCRdb's copy holds only in-frame clones and misses some; the assay was immunoSEQ multiplex PCR. The sample shows 21,000 or so clones, 70% to 90% of them seen only once. V and J are TRBV7-9 and TRBJ2-1; unclear D gene. Sequenced material: peripheral blood. This receptor was obtained from a human donor in a cohort sampled during active COVID-19. The donor label of this sample is uncertain. The DNA for the CDR3 is TGTGCCAGCAGCCGTCAGAGGCTGCTTAAAAATGAGCAGTTCTTC. It translates to CASSRQRLLKNEQFF.